This T cell receptor (beta chain) is from a study of T cells after yellow fever vaccination. The junction had 7 bases not matched to a gene; V was cut back by 6 bases and J by 4 bases. This CDR3 has 15 amino acids. A universal primer site and UMIs were added as TCR cDNA was made by 5'RACE template switching. TCRdb reprocessed the 5' RACE reads with MiXCR, giving one entry per CDR3 protein. The profile shows around 73,000 distinct CDR3 sequences, around 7.7% of them singletons. This clonotype was detected a few times. The chain combines TRBV12-3 or TRBV12-4 with TRBJ2-5, with TRBD2 matching 11 bases. This material consisted of CD8+ T cells sorted from PBMCs, taken on the day of the yellow fever booster vaccination. This TCR was recovered from a man aged 30 to 45 who received the YFV17D yellow fever vaccine. The DNA of the CDR3 is TGTGCCAGCAGAATCGTAGCGGGAGGGGGAGAGACCCAGTACTTC. Residues: CASRIVAGGGETQYF.